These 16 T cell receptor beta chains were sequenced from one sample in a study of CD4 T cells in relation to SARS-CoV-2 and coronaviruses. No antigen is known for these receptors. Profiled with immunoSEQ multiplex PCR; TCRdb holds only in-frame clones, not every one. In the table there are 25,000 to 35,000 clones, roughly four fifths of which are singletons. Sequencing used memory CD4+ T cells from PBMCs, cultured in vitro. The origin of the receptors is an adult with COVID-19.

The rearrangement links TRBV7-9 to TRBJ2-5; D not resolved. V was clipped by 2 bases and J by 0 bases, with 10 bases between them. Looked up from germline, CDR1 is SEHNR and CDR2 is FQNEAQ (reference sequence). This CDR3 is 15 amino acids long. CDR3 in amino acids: CASSLTRIYQETQYF. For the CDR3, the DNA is TGTGCCAGCAGCTTAACTCGAATTTACCAAGAGACCCAGTACTTC.

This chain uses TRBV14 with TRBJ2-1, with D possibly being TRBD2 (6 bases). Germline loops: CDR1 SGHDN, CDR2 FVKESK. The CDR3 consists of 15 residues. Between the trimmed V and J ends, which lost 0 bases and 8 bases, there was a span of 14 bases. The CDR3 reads CASSQEMTRVDEQFF. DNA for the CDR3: TGTGCCAGCAGCCAAGAGATGACTAGGGTCGATGAGCAGTTCTTC.

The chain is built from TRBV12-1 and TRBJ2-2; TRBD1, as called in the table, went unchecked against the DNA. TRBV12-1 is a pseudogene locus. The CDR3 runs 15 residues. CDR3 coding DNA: TGTGCCAGCAGCCGACGACAGGTATACACCGGGGAGCTGTTTTTT. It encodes CASSRRQVYTGELFF.

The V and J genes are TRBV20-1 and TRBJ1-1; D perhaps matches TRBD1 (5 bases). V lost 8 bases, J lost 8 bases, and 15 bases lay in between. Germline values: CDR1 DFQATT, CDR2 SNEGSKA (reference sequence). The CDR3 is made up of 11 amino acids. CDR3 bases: TGCAGTCCTCCCCCTGGGGGGGAAGCTTTCTTT. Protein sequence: CSPPPGGEAFF.

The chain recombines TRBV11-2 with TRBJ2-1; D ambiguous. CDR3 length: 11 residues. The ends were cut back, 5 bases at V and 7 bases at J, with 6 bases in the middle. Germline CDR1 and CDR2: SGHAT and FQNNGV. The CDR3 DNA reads TGTGCCAGCAGCCGAGCGAATGAGCAGTTCTTC. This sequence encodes CASSRANEQFF. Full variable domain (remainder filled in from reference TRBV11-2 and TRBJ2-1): EAGVAQSPRYKIIEKRQSVAFWCNPISGHATLYWYQQILGQGPKLLIQFQNNGVVDDSQLPKDRFSAERLKGVDSTLKIQPAKLEDSAVYLCASSRANEQFFGPGTRLTVL.

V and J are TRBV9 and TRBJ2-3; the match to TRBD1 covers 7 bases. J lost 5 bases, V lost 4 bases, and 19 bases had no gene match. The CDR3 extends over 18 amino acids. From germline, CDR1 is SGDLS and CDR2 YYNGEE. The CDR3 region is CASSITTPGGDYGDTQYF. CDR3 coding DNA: TGTGCCAGCAGCATCACAACTCCAGGGGGAGACTATGGAGATACGCAGTATTTT.

CDR3 amino acids: CASSPNSGHSYNEQFF. DNA for the CDR3: TGTGCCAGCAGCCCTAATAGCGGACACTCCTACAATGAGCAGTTCTTC. The rearrangement links TRBV11-2 to TRBJ2-1; maybe TRBD2 (6 bases). In germline, CDR1 is SGHAT, CDR2 FQNNGV. This CDR3 region has 16 residues. Trimming took 5 bases from V and 0 from J, leaving 14 bases between them.

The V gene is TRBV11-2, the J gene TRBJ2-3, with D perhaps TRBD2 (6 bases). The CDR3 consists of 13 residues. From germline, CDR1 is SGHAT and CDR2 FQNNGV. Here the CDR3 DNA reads TGTGCTTGGGCTACGGGAGCAACAGATACGCAGTATTTT. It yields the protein CAWATGATDTQYF.

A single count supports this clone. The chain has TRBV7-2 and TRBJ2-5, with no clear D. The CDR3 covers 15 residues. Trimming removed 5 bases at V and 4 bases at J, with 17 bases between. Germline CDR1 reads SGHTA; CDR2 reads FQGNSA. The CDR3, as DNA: TGTGCCAGCAGCCTAGTTTTGGCTCGAGGAGAGACCCAGTACTTC. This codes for CASSLVLARGETQYF.

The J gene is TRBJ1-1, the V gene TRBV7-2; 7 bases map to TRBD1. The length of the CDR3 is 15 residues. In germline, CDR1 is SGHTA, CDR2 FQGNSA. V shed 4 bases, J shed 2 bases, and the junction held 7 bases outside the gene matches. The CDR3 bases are TGTGCCAGCAGCTCCGAGGGACAGCCTAACACTGAAGCTTTCTTT. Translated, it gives CASSSEGQPNTEAFF.

The DNA of the CDR3 is TGTGCCAGCAATTGGAGCGGAGGCACAGATACGCAGTATTTT. This translates into CASNWSGGTDTQYF. The chain couples TRBV28 to TRBJ2-3; tentative D call: TRBD2 (5 bases). Germline V gene lookup returns CDR1 MDHEN and CDR2 SYDVKM. This CDR3 contains 14 residues. V was shortened by 7 bases and J by 1 base, with 12 bases between the two germline ends.

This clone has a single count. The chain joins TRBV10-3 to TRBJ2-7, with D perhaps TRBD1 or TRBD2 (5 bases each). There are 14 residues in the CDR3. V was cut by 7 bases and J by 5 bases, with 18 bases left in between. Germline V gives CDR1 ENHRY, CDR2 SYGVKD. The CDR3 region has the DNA TGTGCCATCATCCAGCCTCCGGGGACCAACGAGCAGTACTTC. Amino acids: CAIIQPPGTNEQYF.

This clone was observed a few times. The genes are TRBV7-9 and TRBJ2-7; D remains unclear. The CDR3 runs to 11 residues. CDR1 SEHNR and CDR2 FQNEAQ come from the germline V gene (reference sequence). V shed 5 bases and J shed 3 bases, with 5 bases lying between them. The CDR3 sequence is CASSDNYEQYF. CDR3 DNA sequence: TGTGCCAGCAGCGACAACTACGAGCAGTACTTC.

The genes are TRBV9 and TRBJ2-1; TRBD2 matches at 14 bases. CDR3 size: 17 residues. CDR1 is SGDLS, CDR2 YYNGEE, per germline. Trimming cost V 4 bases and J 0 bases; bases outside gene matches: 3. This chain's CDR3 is CASSLGLAGGSYNEQFF. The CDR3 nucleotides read TGTGCCAGCAGCCTAGGACTAGCGGGAGGCTCCTACAATGAGCAGTTCTTC. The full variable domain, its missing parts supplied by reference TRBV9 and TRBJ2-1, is DSGVTQTPKHLITATGQRVTLRCSPRSGDLSVYWYQQSLDQGLQFLIQYYNGEERAKGNILERFSAQQFPDLHSELNLSSLELGDSALYFCASSLGLAGGSYNEQFFGPGTRLTVL.

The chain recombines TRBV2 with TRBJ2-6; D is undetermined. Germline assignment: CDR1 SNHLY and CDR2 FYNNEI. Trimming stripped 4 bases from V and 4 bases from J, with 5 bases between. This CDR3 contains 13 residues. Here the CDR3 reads CASSGFGANVLTF. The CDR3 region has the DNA TGTGCCAGCAGTGGTTTCGGGGCCAACGTCCTGACTTTC.

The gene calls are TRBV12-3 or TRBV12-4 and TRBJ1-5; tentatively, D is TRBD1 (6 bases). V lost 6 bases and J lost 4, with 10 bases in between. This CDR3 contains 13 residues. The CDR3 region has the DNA TGTGCCAGCAGAAACAGGGAAAATCAGCCCCAGCATTTT. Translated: CASRNRENQPQHF.